This T cell receptor beta chain was sequenced for a study of HIV-infected patients and healthy controls. The study's findings and limits: With just sixteen HIV-infected individuals processed, the findings' generality was considered strongly limited.

The CDR3 is made up of 15 amino acids. Germline CDR1 and CDR2: SGHVS and FQNEAQ. V gave up 11 bases and J gave up 1 base; unmatched junction bases: 13. A remark on this clonotype: Its specificity is not known.

Follow-up blood was drawn about 14 weeks, roughly three months, after antiretroviral therapy began. Whole blood was used without fractionation, so all unsorted peripheral T cells were included. Enrollment excluded donors with tumors, hepatitis B or C, or recent vaccination. Around 500 ng RNA was reverse transcribed with alpha and beta constant-region primers. Separate chain-specific third strand synthesis with multiplexing indices produced the alpha and beta libraries. TCRdb reanalysed the 5' RACE reads using MiXCR and keeps one entry per CDR3 protein. The sample consists of roughly 3,500 distinct CDR3 sequences, about 7.8% of them appearing once.

This TCR was sampled from an adult with HIV infection. J is TRBJ2-5 and V is TRBV7-8, with 7 nucleotides matching TRBD2. The sequences come from blood, collected during antiretroviral therapy. The CDR3 DNA reads as TGTGCCGGCTCCCGGGGGGTCGCGATCCAAGAGACCCAGTACTTC. Amino acid sequence: CAGSRGVAIQETQYF.